The clone carrying this T cell receptor (beta chain) has more than one count but fewer than ten. This specimen comes from a study of blood T cells in healthy people across ages. The V segment lost 5 bases and the J segment 0 bases; nucleotides outside the gene matches: 6. This CDR3 spans 16 amino acids. CDR1 and CDR2 (germline): MNHNY, SVGAGI (reference sequence). The second PCR ran about 6 to 11 cycles with a sample-barcoded 5' primer and J-beta primers. TCRdb re-derived calls from the 5' RACE reads in MiXCR, one entry per CDR3 protein. The table records 750,000 to 1,000,000 distinct CDR3 sequences, about 28% of them present only once. The sample also formed part of further work on T cells of mothers and their children.

The receptor's source is a woman between 40 and 55 years old in good health. Sequenced material: blood. J is TRBJ2-7 and V is TRBV6-6; 11 positions match TRBD1. The CDR3 loop reads CASSPLGTGGSYEQYF. The CDR3, as DNA: TGTGCCAGCAGTCCCCTCGGGACAGGGGGCTCCTACGAGCAGTACTTC.